Listed below are T cell receptor beta chains from one sample, sequenced in a study of shared clonotypes between healthy human individuals. This table comes from immunoSEQ multiplex PCR, and its TCRdb copy is limited to in-frame clones, with some not included. The sample shows some 2,400,000 clones, approximately 94% of them seen only once. Material: naive CD4+ T cells sorted from blood. The receptor source for this set is a man aged 18-30 years in good health. Each CDR3 is given with its conserved first and last residue. D genes are given only for firm matches. Clone size appears in some rows only: once, few, many, or a class for an expanded clone.

v_call	clone_size	j_call	d_call	cdr3_nt	cdr3_aa
TRBV5-1	NA	TRBJ2-7	NA	TGCGCCAGCAGCTTCACGGGGAGCTCCTACGAGCAGTACTTC	CASSFTGSSYEQYF
TRBV4-1	NA	TRBJ2-7	TRBD2	TGCGCCAGCAGCCCGGCCAGCGGGAGGGCCCACGAGCAGTACTTC	CASSPASGRAHEQYF
TRBV18	NA	TRBJ1-2	TRBD1	TGTGCCAGCTCACCAGGGGACAGCCGAGTCTATGGCTACACCTTC	CASSPGDSRVYGYTF
TRBV28	NA	TRBJ1-2	NA	TGTGCCAGCAGTTTAGGTCTGGTCGGCGGAGGCTACACCTTC	CASSLGLVGGGYTF
TRBV4-3	NA	TRBJ2-7	NA	TGCGCCAGCAGCCCTACTCGAGGATTCTACGAGCAGTACTTC	CASSPTRGFYEQYF
TRBV7-8	NA	TRBJ2-3	NA	TGTGCCAGCAGCTTAGCGGGGCAGGGGCGTGAGTATTTT	CASSLAGQGREYF
TRBV10-3	NA	TRBJ1-1	NA	TGTGCCATCAGTGATTTTCCGGCAGACTTGAACACTGAAGCTTTCTTT	CAISDFPADLNTEAFF
TRBV18	NA	TRBJ2-7	TRBD1	TGTGCCAGCTCACCACCCCATAGGGGGCGTTACGAGCAGTACTTC	CASSPPHRGRYEQYF
TRBV7-2	NA	TRBJ2-5	NA	TGTGCCAGCAGCTTCTGGGAGAAAGAGACCCAGTACTTC	CASSFWEKETQYF
TRBV10-3	NA	TRBJ1-1	TRBD1	TGTGCCATCAGGCGACAGGGGGAGAACACTGAAGCTTTCTTT	CAIRRQGENTEAFF
TRBV25-1	NA	TRBJ1-1	TRBD1	TGTGCCAGCAGTGAGACAGGGATGAACACTGAAGCTTTCTTT	CASSETGMNTEAFF
TRBV7-4	NA	TRBJ1-5	NA	TGTGCCAGCAGCTTAGTTGGGCGTCCCTTCATTAAAATCGATCAGCCCCAGCATTTT	CASSLVGRPFIKIDQPQHF
TRBV10-3	NA	TRBJ2-5	NA	TGTGCCATCAGGACGACCTGGGAAGAGACCCAGTACTTC	CAIRTTWEETQYF
TRBV2	NA	TRBJ2-1	NA	TGTGCCAGCAGCGGTAGCGGGACCAGGGGGGATGAGCAGTTCTTC	CASSGSGTRGDEQFF
TRBV5-6	NA	TRBJ1-4	TRBD1	TGTGCCAGCAGCGCCCGACAGGGGCCTAATGAAAAACTGTTTTTT	CASSARQGPNEKLFF
TRBV7-2	NA	TRBJ2-5	TRBD1	TGTGCCAGCAGCTTAGGCAACAGGGGGCCGGAGACCCAGTACTTC	CASSLGNRGPETQYF
TRBV18	few	TRBJ1-5	NA	TGTGCCAGCTCACCAGGATTCAATCAGCCCCAGCATTTT	CASSPGFNQPQHF
TRBV6-5	NA	TRBJ2-2	NA	TGTGCCAGCAGTTACGCCAGGGTGGGGACCGGGGAGCTGTTTTTT	CASSYARVGTGELFF